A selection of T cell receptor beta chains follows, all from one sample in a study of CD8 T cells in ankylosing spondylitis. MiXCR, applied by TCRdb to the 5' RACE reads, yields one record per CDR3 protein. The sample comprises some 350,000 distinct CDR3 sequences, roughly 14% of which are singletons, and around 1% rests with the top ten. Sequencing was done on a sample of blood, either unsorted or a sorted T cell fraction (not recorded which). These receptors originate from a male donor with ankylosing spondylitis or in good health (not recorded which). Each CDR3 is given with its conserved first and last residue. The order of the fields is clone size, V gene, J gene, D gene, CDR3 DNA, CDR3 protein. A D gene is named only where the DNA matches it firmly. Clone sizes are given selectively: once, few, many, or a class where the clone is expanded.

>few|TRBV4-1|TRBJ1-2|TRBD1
TGCGCCAGCAGCCAAGCTACAGGGGGCTATGGCTACACCTTC
CASSQATGGYGYTF
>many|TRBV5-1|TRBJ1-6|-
TGCGCCAGCAGCTTGGAGGGTTTCGCCAATTCACCCCTCCACTTT
CASSLEGFANSPLHF
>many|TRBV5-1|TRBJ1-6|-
TGCGCCAGCAGCTTGGGCAAAGAGGGAAATTCACCCCTCCACTTT
CASSLGKEGNSPLHF
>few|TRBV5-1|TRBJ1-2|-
TGCGCCAGCAGCTTGGTGGGGGACTTGACTGATGGCTACACCTTC
CASSLVGDLTDGYTF
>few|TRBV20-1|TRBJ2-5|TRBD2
TGCAGTGCCCCCCCGACTAGCGTTTTCGGGACCCAGTACTTC
CSAPPTSVFGTQYF
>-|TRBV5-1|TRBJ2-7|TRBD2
TGCGCCAGCTCCCTGACTAGCGGGAACTCCTACGAGCAGTACTTC
CASSLTSGNSYEQYF
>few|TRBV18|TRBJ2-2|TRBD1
TGTGCCAGCTCACGGCCCGGGACAGGGTCCACCGGGGAGCTGTTTTTT
CASSRPGTGSTGELFF
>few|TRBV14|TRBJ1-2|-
TGTGCCAGCAGCCAAGATTGGGACTCACGAAACTATGGCTACACCTTC
CASSQDWDSRNYGYTF
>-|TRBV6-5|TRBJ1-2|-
TGTGCCAGCAGTTATCAGCCCGAGGATGGCTACACCTTC
CASSYQPEDGYTF
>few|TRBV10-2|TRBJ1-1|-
TGCGCCAGCAGGGAGGACAGTTTGAACACTGAAGCTTTCTTT
CASREDSLNTEAFF
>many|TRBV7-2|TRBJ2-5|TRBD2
TGTGCCAGCAGCTTGGGCGGGGGAAGGGAGACCCAGTACTTC
CASSLGGGRETQYF
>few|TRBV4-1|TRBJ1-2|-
TGCGCCAGCAGCCGGTCCCCCCTGGGGGATAACTATGGCTACACCTTC
CASSRSPLGDNYGYTF
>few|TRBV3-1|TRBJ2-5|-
TGTGCCAGCAGCCAAGATCAACAGGGATGGGGAGAGACCCAGTACTTC
CASSQDQQGWGETQYF
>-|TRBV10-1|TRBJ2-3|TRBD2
TGCGCCAGCAGTGAATTGCGGGGGGTCACAGATACGCAGTATTTT
CASSELRGVTDTQYF
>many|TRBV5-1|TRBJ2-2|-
TGCGCCAGCAGATCTACAGGGAGAAGTGACGGGGAGCTGTTTTTT
CASRSTGRSDGELFF
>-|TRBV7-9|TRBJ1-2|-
TGTGCCAGCAGCTCCCCAGAGGGCAGCGGCTATGGCTACACCTTC
CASSSPEGSGYGYTF
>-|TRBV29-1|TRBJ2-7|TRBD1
TGCAGCGTGGACCCCGGGACAGGGGTTGACGAGCAGTACTTC
CSVDPGTGVDEQYF
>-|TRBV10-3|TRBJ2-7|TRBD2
TGTGCCATCAGTGAGTCCAGCGGGAGGGAGTACGAGCAGTACTTC
CAISESSGREYEQYF
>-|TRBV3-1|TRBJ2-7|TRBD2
TGTGCCAGCAGTCCCTATTTTGAGCGGGACGATTACGAGCAGTACTTC
CASSPYFERDDYEQYF
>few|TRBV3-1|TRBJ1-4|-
TGTGCCAGCAGCCACCTCAGGGCAGGGGTTGAAAAACTGTTTTTT
CASSHLRAGVEKLFF
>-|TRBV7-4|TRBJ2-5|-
TGTGCCAGCAGCCCAGGGGACTCCCCAGAGACCCAGTACTTC
CASSPGDSPETQYF
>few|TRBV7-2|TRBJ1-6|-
TGTGCCAGCAGCTTAGCGAGTTACCTGGGTTCACCCCTCCACTTT
CASSLASYLGSPLHF